This T cell receptor beta chain was recovered during a study of blood T cell repertoires in COVID-19 (TCRdb year 2020). Background for the entire study: Samples from collaborators originated in the United States, Italy and Spain and spanned both the acute and convalescent phases of COVID-19. The material from the prospective study consisted of cDNA or gDNA derived from T cells, B-cell-depleted T cells, or PBMCs. Deeply sampled blood TCRbeta repertoires from subjects exposed to, actively infected with, or recovered from COVID-19 were included in the dataset. The repertoires were released in a freely available public database intended as a resource for research on the immune response to SARS-CoV-2. Samples came from the ongoing ImmuneRACE study (first 160 participants) plus 1,254 subjects from 6 global collaborators. The sample metadata nearly always contained a de-identified subject ID, COVID-19 status, age in years and sex. Where available, HLA class I and class II types were obtained from metadata supplied by the sample provider rather than from assay-based typing. What the work shows at the level of the full study, not this receptor alone: The amount of clinical and demographic metadata varied by source and participant and was provided uncurated.

The CDR3 spans 16 residues, from the cysteine through the phenylalanine. Of the read, only the CDR3 DNA is kept; its 48 bases are in frame from base 1. Germline trimming: 5 bases from V, 2 bases from J; junction bases outside gene matches: 10. The germline V gene (reference sequence) gives CDR1 as PRHDT and CDR2 as FYEKMQ. At one collaborating source in Seattle, patients were enrolled during active infection and were followed longitudinally through the course of disease. Collaborating institutions collected whole blood in K2EDTA tubes following their own protocols. Collaborator samples were shipped for TCRbeta analysis as frozen whole blood, isolated PBMCs, or DNA extracted from either sample type. Notes on this clone: Its antigen is still unknown. The record has no base qualities; no much larger clone is one base away.

The immunoSEQ Assay, a bias-controlled multiplex PCR, was used to amplify TCRbeta CDR3 regions from genomic DNA. Concerning the study's data processing: Within the assay, amplification of reference gene primers was used to estimate how many nucleated cells each sample contained. Sequence reads were collapsed and filtered to measure the absolute abundance of every unique TCRbeta CDR3 rearrangement. Productive Simpson clonality was computed per sample as the square root of Simpson's diversity index over productive rearrangements. Imported from immuneACCESS, the table was reduced by TCRdb to in-frame sequences with V and J called. These copies leave out some clones; in studies compared against another copy, an unresolved V gene accounts for under half, and the cause of the remainder is not known. Clonal size and the V and J genes are those of that table, whereas D and trimming came from the DNA. The sample has 300,000 to 400,000 clones on record, about 90% of them singletons. The ten largest clonotypes hold around 6% of the sample.

The clonotype comes from a woman aged 45-65 years with COVID-19, enrolled during active disease. The rearranged chain carries TRBV13 and TRBJ2-3; 7 bases in between match TRBD2. The source material was peripheral blood. The DNA is as follows: TGTGCCAGCAGCACTCCTAGCGGTAGAGCCACAGATACGCAGTATTTT. It translates to CASSTPSGRATDTQYF.